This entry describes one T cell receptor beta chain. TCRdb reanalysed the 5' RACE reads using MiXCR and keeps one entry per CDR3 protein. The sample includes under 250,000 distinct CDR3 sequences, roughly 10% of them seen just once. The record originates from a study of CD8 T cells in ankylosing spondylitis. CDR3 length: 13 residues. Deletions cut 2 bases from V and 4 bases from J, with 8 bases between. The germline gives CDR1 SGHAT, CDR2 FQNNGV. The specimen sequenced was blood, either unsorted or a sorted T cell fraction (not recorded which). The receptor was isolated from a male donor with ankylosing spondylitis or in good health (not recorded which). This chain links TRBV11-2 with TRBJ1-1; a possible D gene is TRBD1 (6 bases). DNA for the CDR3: TGTGCCAGCAGCTTACAGGGGCTCACTGAAGCTTTCTTT. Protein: CASSLQGLTEAFF. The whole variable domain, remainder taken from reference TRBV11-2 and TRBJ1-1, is EAGVAQSPRYKIIEKRQSVAFWCNPISGHATLYWYQQILGQGPKLLIQFQNNGVVDDSQLPKDRFSAERLKGVDSTLKIQPAKLEDSAVYLCASSLQGLTEAFFGQGTRLTVV.